The source of this T cell receptor beta chain is a study of T-cell memory formation after mild COVID-19. UMIs and sample barcodes were carried by the TCR alpha and TCR beta cDNA libraries that 5'RACE produced using constant-segment primers. TCRdb re-called the 5' RACE reads through MiXCR, storing one row per CDR3 protein. The data contain some 97,000 distinct CDR3 sequences, over 8.5% of them singletons. This clonotype has only a few counts. V gave up 0 bases and J gave up 8 bases; unmatched junction bases: 7. CDR1 is SGHRS, CDR2 YFSETQ, per germline. CDR3 length equals 15 residues. This TCR was recovered from a man aged 18 to 35 who had mild COVID-19 (a few samples of this study predate the infection). Cell type and time point are not known. The chain couples TRBV5-1 to TRBJ2-1, with TRBD2 identical over 8 bases. Sequencing was done on a sample of PBMCs or a T cell subset sorted from them (not recorded which). The CDR3 here is CASSLAGGYMYEQFF. The CDR3 DNA follows: TGCGCCAGCAGCTTGGCGGGGGGGTATATGTATGAGCAGTTCTTC.